This TCR beta chain stems from a study of shared clonotypes between healthy human individuals. In the study overall: Per-donor plates numbered three CD4 naive, three CD4 memory, two CD8 naive and one CD8 memory. General study findings and limits: It was only blood that was sampled, and tissue repertoires likely differ.

Using immunoSEQ multiplex PCR, the repertoire was profiled, and TCRdb retains in-frame clones only, with some absent. The sample holds about 690,000 clones, about 90% seen once. Remarks on this clone: Its antigen is unidentified.

Germline CDR1 is SGHTA and CDR2 is FQGTGA. The CDR3 sequence is 13 residues long. V shed 6 bases, J shed 8 bases, and the junction held 5 bases outside the gene matches. The source of this sequence is a man younger than 35 in good health. Some clones in this sample may be carry-over from other donors' samples. The sample taken for sequencing was memory CD8+ T cells from PBMCs. Sample subset: CD45RO+ cells pooled with CCR7-negative TemRA cells. J is TRBJ2-1 and V is TRBV7-3; 9 nucleotides match TRBD1. The CDR3 DNA is TGTGCCAGCAGTCCTACAGGGGGCGATGAGCAGTTCTTC. As protein: CASSPTGGDEQFF.